In this sample, the clone carrying this T cell receptor (beta chain) turned up once. This sample stems from a study of T cell changes during pregnancy in multiple sclerosis. Assay used: immunoSEQ multiplex PCR; TCRdb lists only in-frame clones, some missing. This table has 57,000 or so clones, roughly 91% appearing once. After removal of 8 bases from V and 1 base from J, the junction contained 8 bases not matched to a gene. CDR1 is MNHEY, CDR2 SMNVEV, per germline (reference sequence). The CDR3 contains 14 residues. This receptor was taken from a female donor with multiple sclerosis, enrolled in a pregnancy study. The starting material was peripheral blood, obtained in the second trimester of pregnancy. This sequence joins TRBV27 and TRBJ2-7, with 7 nucleotides matching TRBD1. The CDR3 sequence is CASRGQVDSYEQYF. The CDR3 region has the DNA TGTGCCAGCCGAGGACAGGTAGATTCCTACGAGCAGTACTTC.